This TCR beta chain was recovered during a study of early T cells in non-severe SARS-CoV-2 infection. For the study at large: The chains were unpaired, and the sequenced material was bulk RNA from unsorted whole blood. Findings and caveats of the study: Anti-spike CD8 responses were favored by VDJdb matching, which missed private and CD4 specificities.

TCRdb used MiXCR to reprocess the 5' RACE reads, holding one entry per CDR3 protein. The sample carries some 120,000 distinct CDR3 sequences, under 15% recorded once. Worth noting for this clonotype: Its antigen remains unidentified. A much more abundant neighbour one base away suggests this may be a read error.

From germline, CDR1 is LNHDA and CDR2 SQIVND (reference sequence). This CDR3 spans 15 amino acids. The chain carries TRBV19 and TRBJ1-4, with no clear D. The sample consisted of whole blood. The source of this sequence is an adult who was a healthcare worker with PCR-confirmed SARS-CoV-2 infection or an uninfected control (not recorded which). The DNA for the CDR3 is TGTGCCAGTAGTATAGGCAGAGCAACTAATGGAAAACTGTTTTTT. Protein sequence: CASSIGRATNGKLFF. The entire variable domain, with the rest obtained from reference TRBV19 and TRBJ1-4, is as follows: DGGITQSPKYLFRKEGQNVTLSCEQNLNHDAMYWYRQDPGQGLRLIYYSQIVNDFQKGDIAEGYSVSREKKESFPLTVTSAQKNPTAFYLCASSIGRATNGKLFFGSGTQLSVL.